The 29 T cell receptor beta chains below all came from one sample that was sequenced in a study of blood T cell repertoires in COVID-19. Only in-frame clones appear in the TCRdb table, and some are missing; sequencing was by immunoSEQ multiplex PCR. The sample holds some 30,000 clones, roughly 83% seen once. Material: peripheral blood. The origin of the receptors is a man at least 80 years old with active COVID-19.

The rearrangement links TRBV25-1 to TRBJ2-7, with 7 bases that match TRBD2. Germline loops: CDR1 MGHDK, CDR2 SYGVNS. The V and J ends lost 6 bases and 1 base, in that order; junction bases with no gene match: 3. The CDR3 is 13 amino acids. As DNA, the CDR3 is TGTGCCAGCAGGGCTAGCGGTTCCTACGAGCAGTACTTC. Its protein product is CASRASGSYEQYF.

The rearrangement joins TRBV6-5 to TRBJ2-1; 8 bases are shared with TRBD2. This CDR3 has 13 amino acids. Germline V lookup: CDR1 MNHEY, CDR2 SVGAGI. Losses at the gene ends were 7 bases for V and 9 bases for J; bases not matched to a gene: 8. For the CDR3, the DNA is TGTGCCAGCACCCTTGAGCGGGGGACTGAGCAGTTCTTC. Its protein product is CASTLERGTEQFF.

V usage is TRBV7-2 and J usage is TRBJ2-6; D remains ambiguous. Trimming stripped 6 bases from V and 0 bases from J, with 12 bases between. The germline gives CDR1 SGHTA, CDR2 FQGNSA. The CDR3 totals 16 residues. The chain's CDR3 is CASRQTAVSGANVLTF. The CDR3 DNA is TGTGCCAGCAGGCAAACAGCAGTCTCTGGGGCCAACGTCCTGACTTTC.

The CDR3 coding sequence is TGCGCCAGCAGCACGGACGGACAGATGAACACTGAAGCTTTCTTT. Protein sequence: CASSTDGQMNTEAFF. The V call is TRBV5-1, the J call TRBJ1-1; tentative D call: TRBD1 (6 bases). V was pared by 4 bases and J by 0 bases, with 13 bases between. The germline CDR1 and CDR2 sequences are SGHRS and YFSETQ. This CDR3 has 15 amino acids. The full variable domain, in which reference TRBV5-1 and TRBJ1-1 provide the parts outside the CDR3, is KAGVTQTPRYLIKTRGQQVTLSCSPISGHRSVSWYQQTPGQGLQFLFEYFSETQRNKGNFPGRFSGRQFSNSRSEMNVSTLELGDSALYLCASSTDGQMNTEAFFGQGTRLTVV.

The rearrangement uses TRBV7-2 and TRBJ2-3, with 7 nucleotides matching TRBD2. Germline CDR1 SGHTA, CDR2 FQGNSA. The CDR3 has 13 residues. V lost 3 bases, J lost 6 bases, and 3 bases stayed unmatched. The CDR3, as DNA: TGTGCCAGCAGCTTGTGGGGGGGTGATACGCAGTATTTT. It yields the protein CASSLWGGDTQYF.

The gene calls are TRBV19 and TRBJ1-2, with 9 bases fitting TRBD1. Trimming cost V 5 bases and J 4 bases; bases outside gene matches: 8. The CDR3 covers 15 residues. The germline CDR1 and CDR2 sequences are LNHDA and SQIVND (reference sequence). The CDR3 protein is CASSGPDRGAYGYTF. CDR3 coding DNA: TGTGCCAGTAGTGGACCGGACAGGGGAGCCTATGGCTACACCTTC.

This sequence joins TRBV5-1 and TRBJ1-6; TRBD1 might be the D (5 bases). This CDR3 comprises 14 residues. Germline-derived CDR1 and CDR2 are SGHRS and YFSETQ. Trimming removed 6 bases at V and 6 bases at J, with 13 bases between. The CDR3 DNA sequence: TGCGCCAGCAAACAGGATCTCAGTAATTCACCCCTCCACTTT. Protein: CASKQDLSNSPLHF. The full variable domain, completed using reference TRBV5-1 and TRBJ1-6, is KAGVTQTPRYLIKTRGQQVTLSCSPISGHRSVSWYQQTPGQGLQFLFEYFSETQRNKGNFPGRFSGRQFSNSRSEMNVSTLELGDSALYLCASKQDLSNSPLHFGNGTRLTVT.

This rearrangement joins TRBV19 to TRBJ2-7; TRBD1 matches 8 bases. The V gene end was trimmed by 5 bases and the J gene end by 3 bases; junction bases not matched to a gene: 6. Looked up from germline, CDR1 is LNHDA and CDR2 is SQIVND (reference sequence). The CDR3 is 14 amino acids. The CDR3 region has the DNA TGTGCCAGTAGTCCGACAGGGGTCTTCTACGAGCAGTACTTC. Amino acids: CASSPTGVFYEQYF. Using reference TRBV19 and TRBJ2-7 for the parts outside the CDR3, the full variable domain is DGGITQSPKYLFRKEGQNVTLSCEQNLNHDAMYWYRQDPGQGLRLIYYSQIVNDFQKGDIAEGYSVSREKKESFPLTVTSAQKNPTAFYLCASSPTGVFYEQYFGPGTRLTVT.

This rearrangement joins TRBV4-1 to TRBJ2-7; 10 nucleotides agree with TRBD1. V gave up 1 base and J gave up 4 bases; unmatched junction bases: 4. The CDR3 is made up of 15 amino acids. Germline CDR1 reads MGHRA; CDR2 reads YSYEKL. The CDR3 protein is CASSQVWTGGYEQYF. The CDR3 DNA follows: TGCGCCAGCAGCCAAGTATGGACAGGGGGATACGAGCAGTACTTC.

The chain couples TRBV3-1 (or the pseudogene TRBV3-2) to TRBJ2-1; the match to TRBD2 covers 13 bases. J was trimmed by 5 bases and V by 4 bases; bases with no gene match: 8. CDR3 length: 17 amino acids. The germline gives CDR1 LGHDT, CDR2 YNNKEL (reference sequence). This chain's CDR3 is CASSRAQGLAGNNEQFF. The CDR3 DNA is TGTGCCAGCAGCCGAGCCCAGGGACTAGCGGGAAACAATGAGCAGTTCTTC.

The chain couples TRBV5-1 to TRBJ2-3, with D possibly matching TRBD2 (5 bases). The CDR3 consists of 15 residues. Per the germline V gene, CDR1 is SGHRS and CDR2 is YFSETQ. With 0 bases removed from V and 6 bases from J, the gap between germline ends came to 14 bases. The CDR3 DNA is TGCGCCAGCAGCTTGGAGCCCGGGGTCGGGGATACGCAGTATTTT. Residues: CASSLEPGVGDTQYF.

The J gene is TRBJ2-3, the V gene TRBV19, with D possibly being TRBD1 (5 bases). The CDR3 contains 13 residues. V lost 5 bases and J lost 2, with 8 bases in between. The germline CDR1 and CDR2 sequences are LNHDA and SQIVND (reference sequence). DNA for the CDR3: TGTGCCAGTAGTCCAGGGAACACAGATACGCAGTATTTT. Amino acid sequence: CASSPGNTDTQYF. Together with reference TRBV19 and TRBJ2-3, the CDR3 gives the full variable domain: DGGITQSPKYLFRKEGQNVTLSCEQNLNHDAMYWYRQDPGQGLRLIYYSQIVNDFQKGDIAEGYSVSREKKESFPLTVTSAQKNPTAFYLCASSPGNTDTQYFGPGTRLTVL.

The chain links TRBV5-1 to TRBJ2-1; 15 bases are shared with TRBD2. The CDR3 has 14 amino acids. Germline V CDR1 and CDR2: SGHRS, YFSETQ. The trim removed 4 bases at V and 14 bases at J, leaving 7 bases unmatched. CDR3 DNA: TGCGCCAGCAGCCTGGGACTAGCGGGGGGACTCGAGTTCTTC. Translating it yields CASSLGLAGGLEFF.

The CDR3 DNA sequence: TGTGCCAGCGGAGGCAGGACCTATGGCTACACCTTC. Its translation: CASGGRTYGYTF. The rearrangement links TRBV28 to TRBJ1-2; D remains ambiguous. The germline V and J ends were trimmed by 8 bases and 4 bases, with 11 bases remaining between them. There are 12 residues in the CDR3. Per the germline V gene, CDR1 is MDHEN and CDR2 is SYDVKM.

This chain uses TRBV12-3 or TRBV12-4 with TRBJ1-4; D is uncertain. Trimming cost V 3 bases and J 8 bases, with 7 bases left between them. The CDR3 length is 12 residues. The CDR3 loop reads CASSFPREKLFF. The CDR3 DNA sequence: TGTGCCAGCAGTTTCCCACGGGAAAAACTGTTTTTT.

The chain employs TRBV5-4 and TRBJ2-7; D uncertain. Germline V lookup: CDR1 SGHNT, CDR2 YYREEE (reference sequence). This CDR3 region has 15 residues. Trimming took off 0 bases at V and 0 bases at J, with 10 bases between the two ends. CDR3 region: CASSLAGRSSYEQYF. CDR3 bases: TGTGCCAGCAGCTTGGCTGGCAGGTCCTCCTACGAGCAGTACTTC.

The chain joins TRBV4-1 to TRBJ2-1; TRBD2 matches at 8 bases. Germline V gene sequence: CDR1 MGHRA, CDR2 YSYEKL. V was pared by 0 bases and J by 5 bases, with 6 bases of the junction left unmatched. The CDR3 is 16 residues long. CDR3 amino acids: CASSQEAPAGDNEQFF. Written as DNA, the CDR3 is TGCGCCAGCAGCCAAGAGGCCCCAGCGGGGGACAATGAGCAGTTCTTC.

This sequence joins TRBV5-3 and TRBJ1-3; D is possibly TRBD1 (6 bases). TRBV5-3 is noted as an ORF with a role that remains uncertain. The CDR3 loop spans 15 amino acids. Trimming pared 5 bases from V and 4 bases from J, leaving 16 bases between. In DNA form, the CDR3 reads TGTGCCAGAAGTCCCACTGGGGGGGCCGGAAACACCATATATTTT. Translation gives CARSPTGGAGNTIYF.

The V and J genes are TRBV12-3 or TRBV12-4 and TRBJ1-5; possible D gene TRBD1, 5 bases. The V and J ends lost 7 bases and 4 bases respectively, with 8 bases between them. This CDR3 has 12 amino acids. The CDR3: CASNQGNQPQHF. The CDR3 nucleotides are TGTGCCAGCAACCAGGGTAATCAGCCCCAGCATTTT.

This clone came up once. The V gene is TRBV29-1, the J gene TRBJ1-1; D uncertain. CDR1 is SQVTM, CDR2 ANQGSEA, per germline. Trimming shortened V by 2 bases and J by 0 bases, and 4 bases separated the two germline ends. This CDR3 is 12 amino acids long. CDR3 DNA sequence: TGCAGCGTTGAAATCTTGAACACTGAAGCTTTCTTT. Translating gives CSVEILNTEAFF.

J is TRBJ1-2 and V is TRBV18; 8 bases match TRBD1. V shed 3 bases and J 1 base; nucleotides not matched to a gene: 10. Germline lookup yields CDR1 KGHSH and CDR2 LQKENI. The CDR3 runs 17 residues. CDR3 region: CASSPEIPTGDNYGYTF. In DNA form, the CDR3 reads TGTGCCAGCTCACCCGAGATACCGACAGGGGATAACTATGGCTACACCTTC.

V usage is TRBV2 and J usage is TRBJ1-1; 8 bases fit TRBD1. The CDR3 covers 14 residues. The V gene end was trimmed by 10 bases and the J gene end by 5 bases; junction bases not matched to a gene: 12. Germline CDR1 reads SNHLY; CDR2 reads FYNNEI. CDR3 in amino acids: CATQQGARSTEAFF. As DNA, the CDR3 is TGTGCCACTCAGCAGGGGGCTCGGTCAACTGAAGCTTTCTTT.

The J gene is TRBJ2-1, the V gene TRBV2; 10 bases map to TRBD2. This CDR3 is built from 15 residues. Germline CDR1 SNHLY, CDR2 FYNNEI. The V and J ends lost 4 bases and 7 bases, in that order; junction bases with no gene match: 7. CDR3 sequence reads: CASSGSSGGHNEQFF. In DNA form, the CDR3 reads TGTGCCAGCAGTGGGTCTAGCGGGGGCCATAATGAGCAGTTCTTC.

V is TRBV7-2 and J is TRBJ1-2; D not resolved. CDR1 is SGHTA and CDR2 is FQGNSA in the germline V gene. V was cut by 7 bases and J by 0 bases, with 9 bases left in between. This CDR3 is built from 13 residues. The CDR3 here is CASNVLSNYGYTF. DNA for the CDR3: TGTGCCAGCAATGTCCTCTCTAACTATGGCTACACCTTC.

V and J are TRBV3-1 (or the pseudogene TRBV3-2) and TRBJ1-5, with D hard to call. Trimming stripped 5 bases from V and 0 bases from J, with 11 bases between. CDR3 length: 15 residues. The germline CDR1 and CDR2 sequences are LGHDT and YNNKEL (reference sequence). DNA for the CDR3: TGTGCCAGCAGCGTACATCCGGGTAGCAATCAGCCCCAGCATTTT. Residues: CASSVHPGSNQPQHF.

This chain joins TRBV6-1 and TRBJ1-2; 10 bases are shared with TRBD1. The CDR3 contains 16 residues. From germline, CDR1 is MNHNS and CDR2 SASEGT. V dropped 3 bases and J dropped 1; count of bases not matched to a gene: 5. The CDR3 loop reads CASSDLGQGVNYGYTF. The CDR3 DNA is TGTGCCAGCAGTGACCTCGGACAGGGGGTTAACTATGGCTACACCTTC.

The chain combines TRBV5-1 with TRBJ2-1, with D uncertain. The ends were cut back, 0 bases at V and 6 bases at J, with 13 bases in the middle. The germline V gene has CDR1 SGHRS and CDR2 YFSETQ. The CDR3 extends over 15 amino acids. The CDR3 loop reads CASSLALSIPNEQFF. Written as DNA, the CDR3 is TGCGCCAGCAGCTTGGCACTCTCCATCCCCAATGAGCAGTTCTTC.

This clone was recorded once. The CDR3 reads CASSYGTGGLGYTF. The CDR3 DNA reads as TGTGCCAGCAGCTACGGGACAGGGGGATTGGGCTACACCTTC. The chain links TRBV5-6 to TRBJ1-2; TRBD1 agrees at 11 bases. The germline V gene encodes CDR1 SGHDT and CDR2 YYEEEE. This CDR3 is 14 amino acids long. The ends lost 3 bases at V and 8 bases at J; junction bases unmatched: 6.

The V call is TRBV19, the J call TRBJ1-5; TRBD1 agrees at 7 bases. Germline assignment: CDR1 LNHDA and CDR2 SQIVND (reference sequence). The J segment lost 4 bases and the V segment lost 6 bases, leaving 9 bases of the junction unmatched. The CDR3 is 15 residues long. The CDR3: CASSLRGGRNQPQHF. The CDR3 nucleotides read TGTGCCAGTAGCTTGAGAGGGGGCAGGAATCAGCCCCAGCATTTT.